The T cell receptor beta chain under discussion was sequenced for a study of PD-L1 blockade in urothelial cancer. Turning to the study itself: Dosed intravenously at 1,200 mg every 3 weeks, atezolizumab was initiated by patients in the mid-2010s. Enrolled patients had been treated previously with 0 to 3 chemotherapy regimens.

Diagnoses among patients were locally advanced or metastatic urothelial carcinoma. Generated by immunoSEQ multiplex PCR, the TCRdb table keeps only in-frame clones and is missing some. The sample holds roughly 45,000 clones, about 90% seen once. The CDR3 is made up of 13 amino acids. CDR1 and CDR2 from the germline V gene are MNHEY and SVGAGI. V was trimmed by 4 bases and J by 8 bases, leaving 14 bases between them. The source of this sequence is a man aged 60-69 years with urothelial cancer. The sample consisted of PBMCs, taken around atezolizumab (anti-PD-L1) treatment. The chain employs TRBV6-5 and TRBJ1-2; D might be TRBD1 (6 bases). The CDR3 DNA reads as TGTGCCAGCAGTTCCTCGGGGGCTGGAGGCTACACCTTC. It is translated as CASSSSGAGGYTF.